This TCR beta chain is from a study of blood T cells in healthy people across ages (dated by TCRdb to 2014 to 2015). For the wider study: In model experiments, roughly one uniquely barcoded TCR beta cDNA molecule per two T cells was captured by template switching. Using deep sequencing normalized with unique cDNA molecular identifiers, the study measured how TCR beta repertoire diversity changes with age. Donors were grouped into four age groups: young (average 16 years), middle-aged (around 39), aged (roughly 62) and long-lived (roughly 80). To avoid experimental bias, donors of different ages were spread randomly across the sequencing lanes. Using the same blood draw, the study looked at two additional independent replicas of 1 million unique cDNA reads for two donors, one aged 18 to 30 and the other aged 80 or older.

Broader findings and caveats from the paper: Observed TCR beta diversity per million T cells fell roughly linearly with age, and a significant reduction was already apparent by age around 40. Since profiling was done on bulk unsorted PBMCs, naive and antigen-experienced compartments could not be conclusively compared. The CMV infection status of donors was not known, potentially confounding age-related changes in expanded clonotypes. Estimates of total diversity from one million sequenced T cells were regarded as lower bounds and underestimates. Compared with the aged group, the long-lived group had more naive CD4+ T cells, fewer expanded clones and increased TCR diversity, a pattern suggesting age selection. The percentage of naive T cells measured by flow cytometry correlated strongly with observed TCR beta diversity.

Comments on this clonotype: It has no known antigen specificity. At one end the junction does not follow the germline gene, possibly because of a read error.

The 39 donors, aged about 6 to 100 years, were systemically healthy Caucasian individuals from Russia. Around 10 milliliters of peripheral blood were collected from each donor into EDTA-treated Vacutainer tubes. Ficoll-Paque density-gradient centrifugation was used to isolate PBMCs, with at least 7 million per sample. Trizol reagent was used to extract total RNA from the PBMCs, yielding at least 5.5 micrograms per sample. For every donor, an aliquot of PBMCs went through flow cytometry to measure the percentages of naive CD45RAhigh/CD27high T cells. Libraries came from 5' RACE. A second roughly 7 to 12 cycle PCR used a sample-barcoded 5' primer and a J-beta primer mix. A template-switch 5' adaptor carrying 12 random nucleotides introduced a unique molecular identifier onto each TCR beta cDNA molecule. Each sample yielded at least 2.5 million CDR3-containing paired-end reads. First-strand cDNA synthesis was performed from all RNA using the Mint cDNA synthesis kit, with priming by a TRBC-specific oligonucleotide. After uracil-DNA glycosylase treatment, a first 18-cycle PCR used universal primers M1SS and BC2_uni_R on all cDNA. The original pipeline was this. Normalization of each sample was performed by random selection of 1 million high-quality reads, each carrying a distinct molecular identifier. Instead of being binned into consensus sequences, reads that shared molecular identifiers were thrown out. MiTCR, with a Q25 quality threshold and the strictest error-elimination algorithm, was used for CDR3 identification, clonotype clustering and error correction. A nonparametric unseen species model with Euler transformation was used to estimate a lower bound on total TCR beta diversity. TCRdb passed the public sequencing reads through fastp at Q25 and MiXCR, retaining productive beta sequences. A single entry per CDR3 protein holds the most common genes and DNA from its merged rows. Here the V and J calls rest on TCRdb's processing, not on the authors' analysis. For this sample the table gives roughly 1.9 million distinct CDR3 sequences, of which 39% were detected only once. The ten largest make up 20% to 25% of the sample.

CDR3 length: 15 amino acids, cysteine to phenylalanine. The DNA shown is the 45-base CDR3, in frame from base 1. The germline V gene (reference sequence) specifies DFQATT as CDR1 and SNEGSKA as CDR2. The V and J genes are TRBV20-1 and TRBJ2-5, and 7 junctional nucleotides match TRBD1. The source is a human donor in good health. The sequenced sample was blood. The DNA sequence reads TGCAGTGCTCTAAACCGGGACAGTGAGGTAGAGACCCGGTACTTC. Translated, it gives CSALNRDSEVETRYF.